Following are 8 T cell receptor beta chains from one sample sequenced in a study of T-cell memory formation after mild COVID-19. TCRdb recomputed calls from the 5' RACE reads with MiXCR, one row per CDR3 protein. This repertoire shows around 450,000 distinct CDR3 sequences, about 20% found once; its top ten account for around 8%. Sequencing used PBMCs or a T cell subset sorted from them (not recorded which). These receptors were obtained from an adult woman who had mild COVID-19 (a few samples of this study predate the infection). Cell type and time point are not known.

This chain uses TRBV7-9 with TRBJ2-5; possible D gene TRBD2, 6 bases. The V gene's germline CDR1 is SEHNR and CDR2 FQNEAQ (reference sequence). This CDR3 is built from 16 residues. Trimming took 5 bases from V and 3 from J, leaving 19 bases between them. The CDR3 coding sequence is TGTGCCAGCAGCCCACCCTCGAGGGAGGACGAAGAGACCCAGTACTTC. It translates to CASSPPSREDEETQYF.

The CDR3 nucleotides are TGTGCCAGCAGCTTATCAGCGGGGGTGACAAATGAGCAGTTCTTC. This gives the protein CASSLSAGVTNEQFF. The J gene is TRBJ2-1, the V gene TRBV7-6; the match to TRBD2 covers 8 bases. CDR3 size: 15 residues. V was pared by 2 bases and J by 7 bases, with 7 bases of the junction left unmatched. Germline lookup yields CDR1 SGHVS and CDR2 FNYEAQ. The full variable domain, in which reference TRBV7-6 and TRBJ2-1 provide the parts outside the CDR3, is GAGVSQSPRYKVTKRGQDVALRCDPISGHVSLYWYRQALGQGPEFLTYFNYEAQQDKSGLPNDRFSAERPEGSISTLTIQRTEQRDSAMYRCASSLSAGVTNEQFFGPGTRLTVL.

This clonotype was seen only a few times. This chain connects TRBV7-9 to TRBJ1-5; D unclear. The V and J ends lost 8 bases and 0 bases respectively, with 11 bases between them. This CDR3 has 14 amino acids. The germline V gene encodes CDR1 SEHNR and CDR2 FQNEAQ (reference sequence). In DNA form, the CDR3 reads TGTGCCAGCGGGAGAGGAGATAGCAATCAGCCCCAGCATTTT. This gives the protein CASGRGDSNQPQHF.

This clonotype was observed a handful of times. The V and J genes are TRBV20-1 and TRBJ1-5; D is ambiguous. This CDR3 has 13 amino acids. Germline V gives CDR1 DFQATT, CDR2 SNEGSKA (reference sequence). Trimming took 6 bases from V and 3 from J, leaving 12 bases between them. The CDR3 region is CSAGRVLNQPQHF. For the CDR3, the DNA is TGCAGTGCGGGCCGGGTCCTCAATCAGCCCCAGCATTTT.

The genes are TRBV9 and TRBJ1-2; no clear D. This CDR3 is 16 amino acids long. V lost 4 bases to trimming and J lost 6 bases, with 22 bases between them. CDR1 is SGDLS, CDR2 YYNGEE, per germline. The CDR3 loop reads CASSPQTGSLGDGYTF. The CDR3 nucleotides are TGTGCCAGCAGCCCGCAGACCGGGAGCTTAGGCGATGGCTACACCTTC.

This clonotype was seen a handful of times. The chain joins TRBV6-6 to TRBJ1-5, with D possibly TRBD1 on 6 matching bases. Germline lookup yields CDR1 MNHNY and CDR2 SVGAGI (reference sequence). The CDR3 runs to 14 residues. Between the trimmed V and J ends, which lost 8 bases and 3 bases, there was a span of 14 bases. The CDR3 loop is CASETGGFNQPQHF. The CDR3 DNA sequence: TGTGCCAGCGAGACAGGAGGGTTCAATCAGCCCCAGCATTTT.

This clonotype was observed many times. This chain joins TRBV27 and TRBJ2-7, with 11 bases that match TRBD1. After removal of 6 bases from V and 4 bases from J, the junction contained 11 bases not matched to a gene. Per germline, CDR1 MNHEY and CDR2 SMNVEV (reference sequence). This CDR3 spans 16 amino acids. Here the CDR3 reads CASSPGQGAPTYEQYF. The CDR3, as DNA: TGTGCCAGCAGCCCAGGACAGGGGGCGCCTACTTACGAGCAGTACTTC.

The chain has TRBV5-1 and TRBJ2-2; 7 bases fit TRBD2. J was trimmed by 3 bases and V by 7 bases; bases with no gene match: 6. This CDR3 is built from 14 residues. From germline, CDR1 is SGHRS and CDR2 YFSETQ. The CDR3 loop reads CASPGTTHTGELFF. CDR3 bases: TGCGCCAGCCCCGGGACTACCCACACCGGGGAGCTGTTTTTT.